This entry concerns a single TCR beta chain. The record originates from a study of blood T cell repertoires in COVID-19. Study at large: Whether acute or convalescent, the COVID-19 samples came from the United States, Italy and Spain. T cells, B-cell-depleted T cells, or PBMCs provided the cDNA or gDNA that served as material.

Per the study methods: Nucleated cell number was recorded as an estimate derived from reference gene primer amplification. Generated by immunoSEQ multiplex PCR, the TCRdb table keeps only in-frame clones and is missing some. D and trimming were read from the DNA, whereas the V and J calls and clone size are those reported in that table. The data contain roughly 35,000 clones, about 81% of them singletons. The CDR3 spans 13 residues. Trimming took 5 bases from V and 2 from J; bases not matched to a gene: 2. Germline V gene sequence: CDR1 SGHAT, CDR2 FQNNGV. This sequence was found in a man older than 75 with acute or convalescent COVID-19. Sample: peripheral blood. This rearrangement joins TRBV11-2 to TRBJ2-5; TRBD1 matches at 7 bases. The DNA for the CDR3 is TGTGCCAGCAGCCCGGGACAGCAAGAGACCCAGTACTTC. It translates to CASSPGQQETQYF.